Here is one T cell receptor (beta chain) with its context. The V and J ends lost 5 bases and 5 bases respectively, with 12 bases between them. From germline, CDR1 is GTSNPN and CDR2 SVGIG (reference sequence). This CDR3 has 12 amino acids. Random hexamers primed reverse transcription of about 0.45 to 1 ug RNA. TCRdb re-called the immunoSEQ multiplex PCR reads through MiXCR, storing one row per CDR3 protein. This table has 130,000 to 150,000 distinct CDR3 sequences, roughly 95% appearing once. CD8+ and CD4+ T cells from blood underwent TCR beta sequencing, which was carried out in a high-throughput format. Healthy donors were controls matched for age and sex. TEMRA cells were FACS-enriched, and CD8+ and CD4+ T cells were isolated negatively. These data come from a study of CD8 T cells in Susac syndrome.

Material for sequencing was CD4+ T cells from PBMCs. The clonotype comes from a human donor in good health. This chain connects TRBV30 to TRBJ1-2, with a tentative D call TRBD1 (5 bases). This CDR3 is CAWWVGPYGYTF. The CDR3 nucleotides are TGTGCCTGGTGGGTGGGGCCGTATGGCTACACCTTC.